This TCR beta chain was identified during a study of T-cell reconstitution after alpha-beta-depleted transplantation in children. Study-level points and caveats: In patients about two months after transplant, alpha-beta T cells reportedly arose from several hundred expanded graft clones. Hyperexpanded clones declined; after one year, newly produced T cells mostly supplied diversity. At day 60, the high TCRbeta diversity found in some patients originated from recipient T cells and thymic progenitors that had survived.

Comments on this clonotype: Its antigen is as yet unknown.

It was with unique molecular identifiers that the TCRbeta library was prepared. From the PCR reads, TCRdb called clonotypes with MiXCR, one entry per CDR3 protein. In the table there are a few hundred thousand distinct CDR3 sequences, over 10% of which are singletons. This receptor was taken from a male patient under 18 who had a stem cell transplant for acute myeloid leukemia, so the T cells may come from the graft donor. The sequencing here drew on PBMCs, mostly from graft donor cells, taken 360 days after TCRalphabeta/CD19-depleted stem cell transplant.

CDR3: CASSPRGRLAGGSSYNEQFF. As DNA, the CDR3 is TGTGCCAGCAGCCCGCGGGGCAGACTAGCGGGGGGTAGCTCCTACAATGAGCAGTTCTTC. The rearrangement uses TRBV11-1 and TRBJ2-1; 13 bases align to TRBD2. Germline-derived CDR1 and CDR2 are SGHAT and FQDESV (reference sequence). This CDR3 is built from 20 residues. V was clipped by 5 bases and J by 0 bases; unmatched bases: 13.